The source of this TCR beta chain is a study of radiotherapy plus CTLA-4 blockade in lung cancer. General observations from the study: Subsequent to radiotherapy plus ipilimumab, tumor-derived TCR clones underwent expansion in blood.

Libraries were prepared by immunoSEQ multiplex PCR; TCRdb keeps only in-frame clonotypes and omits some of them. Of some 51,000 clones in the sample, roughly 83% were seen once. This CDR3 comprises 16 residues. Between the trimmed V and J ends, which lost 3 bases and 2 bases, there was a span of 17 bases. CDR1 is SGHAT, CDR2 FQNNGV, per germline. With respect to this clone: As yet, its antigen is unknown.

This specimen consisted of peripheral blood, obtained from a patient treated with radiotherapy plus ipilimumab. The V and J genes are TRBV11-2 and TRBJ2-7, with a tentative D call TRBD2 (5 bases). The receptor comes from a human donor with non-small cell lung cancer who had a complete response to radiotherapy plus ipilimumab. CDR3 coding DNA: TGTGCCAGCAGCTTCGCGATAGAGGGTGATACCTACGAGCAGTACTTC. Residues: CASSFAIEGDTYEQYF.